These 27 T cell receptor beta chains originate from one sample sequenced in a study of shared clonotypes between healthy human individuals. Profiled with immunoSEQ multiplex PCR; TCRdb holds only in-frame clones, not every one. The sample lists about 2.3 million clones, over 90% seen once, with under 0.45% in the top ten. The sample was naive CD4+ T cells from PBMCs. Described subset: CD45RA+ positively selected. The receptors originated from a man between 18 and 29 years old in good health. Some clones in this sample may be carry-over from other donors' samples.

The V and J genes are TRBV7-3 and TRBJ2-5, with 12 bases lining up with TRBD2. The V gene's germline CDR1 is SGHTA and CDR2 FQGTGA. Unmatched junction bases numbered 10, after V lost 4 bases and J lost 4 bases. The CDR3 consists of 17 residues. The chain's CDR3 is CASSSGLAGRVVETQYF. Here the CDR3 DNA reads TGTGCCAGCAGCTCCGGACTAGCGGGACGAGTTGTAGAGACCCAGTACTTC.

The chain carries TRBV28 and TRBJ2-3; D ambiguous. This CDR3 region has 15 residues. Germline V gene data show CDR1 as MDHEN and CDR2 as SYDVKM. Trimming took off 1 base at V and 2 bases at J, with 10 bases between the two ends. The CDR3 here is CASSLFLGYTDTQYF. Written as DNA, the CDR3 is TGTGCCAGCAGTTTATTTTTGGGTTACACAGATACGCAGTATTTT.

The chain combines TRBV6-1 with TRBJ2-5, with TRBD1 matching 7 bases. The CDR3 extends over 13 amino acids. The V gene's germline CDR1 is MNHNS and CDR2 SASEGT. Losses at the gene ends were 6 bases for V and 5 bases for J; bases not matched to a gene: 6. The CDR3, as DNA: TGTGCCAGCAGCGTCAGGGGGTGGGAGACCCAGTACTTC. Translated, it gives CASSVRGWETQYF.

The J gene is TRBJ2-4, the V gene TRBV5-1; possible D gene TRBD1, 6 bases. Trimming took off 0 bases at V and 8 bases at J, with 18 bases between the two ends. CDR1 and CDR2 (germline): SGHRS, YFSETQ. The CDR3 covers 16 residues. The CDR3, as DNA: TGCGCCAGCAGCTTGGCCAGGGACACGGTTAGAGACATTCAGTACTTC. It codes for CASSLARDTVRDIQYF.

The V and J genes are TRBV28 and TRBJ1-6, with 9 bases aligning to TRBD1. V shed 8 bases and J 5 bases; nucleotides not matched to a gene: 1. Germline V gives CDR1 MDHEN, CDR2 SYDVKM. The CDR3 is 13 residues long. CDR3 sequence (DNA): TGTGCCAGCCGGACAGGGGATAATTCACCCCTCCACTTT. It is translated as CASRTGDNSPLHF.

The rearrangement uses TRBV9 and TRBJ2-7; the match to TRBD2 covers 13 bases. CDR3 length equals 14 residues. Losses at the gene ends were 5 bases for V and 7 bases for J; bases not matched to a gene: 6. Germline V lookup: CDR1 SGDLS, CDR2 YYNGEE. The CDR3 DNA reads TGTGCCAGCAGTGATGGACTAGCGGGAGATGAGCAGTACTTC. Translating it yields CASSDGLAGDEQYF.

The chain is built from TRBV7-2 and TRBJ2-3; tentatively, D is TRBD1 (6 bases). Trimming removed 7 bases from V and 3 bases from J, with 11 bases in between. The germline V gene has CDR1 SGHTA and CDR2 FQGNSA. CDR3 length equals 13 residues. The CDR3 coding sequence is TGTGCCAGCAAATCAGGGGTAACAGATACGCAGTATTTT. Its protein is CASKSGVTDTQYF.

To note about this clone: Other DNA sequences in the sample encode the same CDR3. The V gene is TRBV28, the J gene TRBJ2-7, with a possible D match to TRBD1 (7 bases). The CDR3 covers 16 residues. V lost 1 base and J lost 3, with 16 bases in between. Germline V CDR1 and CDR2: MDHEN, SYDVKM. The CDR3 is CASSLSGAGGIYEQYF. The CDR3 region has the DNA TGTGCCAGCAGTTTATCGGGGGCAGGGGGAATCTACGAGCAGTACTTC.

The gene calls are TRBV5-1 and TRBJ2-7; 10 bases are shared with TRBD2. Germline CDR1 and CDR2: SGHRS and YFSETQ. CDR3 size: 14 residues. Losses at the gene ends were 3 bases for V and 7 bases for J; bases not matched to a gene: 7. The CDR3 is CASSSTTSGSEQYF. In nucleotides, the CDR3 is TGCGCCAGCAGCTCTACGACTAGCGGGTCAGAGCAGTACTTC.

The chain couples TRBV6-5 to TRBJ1-2; TRBD1 agrees at 11 bases. Per germline, CDR1 MNHEY and CDR2 SVGAGI. V lost 5 bases to trimming and J lost 3 bases; unmatched junction nucleotides: 2. This CDR3 has 14 residues. CDR3 nucleotide sequence: TGTGCCAGCAGTCGGGACAGGGGGGACTATGGCTACACCTTC. Translation gives CASSRDRGDYGYTF.

The CDR3 bases are TGCAGCGTTGGACCAAACAGTTACGAGCAGTACTTC. Translation: CSVGPNSYEQYF. This rearrangement joins TRBV29-1 to TRBJ2-7; no firm D call. The CDR3 totals 12 residues. The germline V gene has CDR1 SQVTM and CDR2 ANQGSEA. V lost 4 bases, J lost 4 bases, and 11 bases lay in between.

This chain uses TRBV30 with TRBJ1-2, with a tentative D call TRBD1 (6 bases). Between the trimmed V and J ends, which lost 4 bases and 8 bases, there was a span of 17 bases. In germline, CDR1 is GTSNPN, CDR2 SVGIG (reference sequence). The CDR3 has 13 residues. CDR3 nucleotide sequence: TGTGCCTGGACTACCGCTCCGACAGGAGGCTACACCTTC. Translating gives CAWTTAPTGGYTF. Together with reference TRBV30 and TRBJ1-2, the CDR3 gives the full variable domain: SQTIHQWPATLVQPVGSPLSLECTVEGTSNPNLYWYRQAAGRGLQLLFYSVGIGQISSEVPQNLSASRPQDRQFILSSKKLLLSDSGFYLCAWTTAPTGGYTFGSGTRLTVV.

This clone appeared a few times. The genes are TRBV14 and TRBJ1-1; no clear D. From germline, CDR1 is SGHDN and CDR2 FVKESK. The CDR3 is 15 amino acids. The ends were cut back, 1 base at V and 5 bases at J, with 14 bases in the middle. As DNA, the CDR3 is TGTGCCAGCAGCCAAGTATTATCTAAAACAACTGAAGCTTTCTTT. Protein: CASSQVLSKTTEAFF.

This chain's CDR3 is CATSRDYTYEQYF. In nucleotides, the CDR3 is TGTGCCACATCCAGGGACTACACCTACGAGCAGTACTTC. This chain links TRBV6-1 with TRBJ2-7, with TRBD2 matching 7 bases. The CDR3 is 13 residues long. Germline CDR1 MNHNS, CDR2 SASEGT. The V and J ends lost 10 bases and 2 bases, in that order; junction bases with no gene match: 8.

This chain uses TRBV2 with TRBJ1-2; D uncertain. Germline V gene sequence: CDR1 SNHLY, CDR2 FYNNEI. Trimming took 6 bases from V and 8 from J, leaving 10 bases between them. This CDR3 region has 11 residues. CDR3 in DNA: TGTGCCAGCAGACCGTACGAAGGCTACACCTTC. Encoded protein: CASRPYEGYTF.

J is TRBJ1-1 and V is TRBV6-6; tentative D call: TRBD1 (5 bases). From germline, CDR1 is MNHNY and CDR2 SVGAGI (reference sequence). This CDR3 is built from 15 residues. V was cut by 2 bases and J by 3 bases, with 13 bases left in between. CDR3: CASSYPGTGDTEAFF. The CDR3 region has the DNA TGTGCCAGCAGTTACCCGGGGACGGGCGACACTGAAGCTTTCTTT.

This sequence joins TRBV2 and TRBJ1-5; D possibly corresponds to TRBD1 (5 bases). The ends were cut back, 2 bases at V and 7 bases at J, with 15 bases in the middle. Germline lookup yields CDR1 SNHLY and CDR2 FYNNEI. CDR3 length: 15 amino acids. The CDR3 sequence: CASSERTGEWQPQHF. The CDR3 DNA follows: TGTGCCAGCAGTGAACGTACGGGGGAGTGGCAGCCCCAGCATTTT. Supplemented by reference TRBV2 and TRBJ1-5, the full variable domain reads EPEVTQTPSHQVTQMGQEVILRCVPISNHLYFYWYRQILGQKVEFLVSFYNNEISEKSEIFDDQFSVERPDGSNFTLKIRSTKLEDSAMYFCASSERTGEWQPQHFGDGTRLSIL.

Only one count was recorded for this clone. The rearrangement links TRBV18 to TRBJ1-5; no firm D call. Germline lookup yields CDR1 KGHSH and CDR2 LQKENI. The CDR3 sequence is 15 residues long. The V and J ends lost 0 bases and 1 base respectively, with 7 bases between them. CDR3 in amino acids: CASSPPGKSNQPQHF. CDR3 coding DNA: TGTGCCAGCTCACCACCCGGAAAGAGCAATCAGCCCCAGCATTTT.

The rearrangement uses TRBV6-6 and TRBJ1-4; D remains unclear. Germline CDR1 is MNHNY and CDR2 is SVGAGI (reference sequence). Trimming removed 5 bases at V and 8 bases at J, with 9 bases between. The CDR3 is 12 residues long. The CDR3, as DNA: TGTGCCAGCAGTCCCACGACCGAAAAACTGTTTTTT. This translates into CASSPTTEKLFF.

This chain uses TRBV7-9 with TRBJ2-5, with 7 nucleotides matching TRBD2. V shed 5 bases, J shed 2 bases, and the junction held 8 bases outside the gene matches. CDR1 and CDR2 from the germline V gene are SEHNR and FQNEAQ (reference sequence). The CDR3 spans 15 residues. The CDR3 bases are TGTGCCAGCAGCCTCCCCCTAGCGGAACAAGAGACCCAGTACTTC. This translates into CASSLPLAEQETQYF.

The chain combines TRBV5-4 with TRBJ2-1, with D maybe TRBD1 (6 bases). The CDR3 sequence is 14 residues long. Per germline, CDR1 SGHNT and CDR2 YYREEE (reference sequence). With 4 bases removed from V and 10 bases from J, the gap between germline ends came to 18 bases. The CDR3 spells CASSASHRVSEQFF. The DNA for the CDR3 is TGTGCCAGCAGCGCATCCCACAGGGTAAGCGAGCAGTTCTTC.

This rearrangement joins TRBV27 to TRBJ2-7, with 9 positions matching TRBD1. CDR1 is MNHEY and CDR2 is SMNVEV in the germline V gene (reference sequence). The CDR3 sequence is 14 residues long. Germline trimming cut 8 bases from V and 5 bases from J; bases unmatched to any gene: 10. This chain's CDR3 is CASSRPDRGHEQYF. CDR3 bases: TGTGCCAGCTCGCGGCCGGACAGGGGCCACGAGCAGTACTTC.

The CDR3 nucleotides read TGTGCCATCGGACCGACGGACAGGGCGAATGAAAAACTGTTTTTT. It codes for CAIGPTDRANEKLFF. This chain joins TRBV10-3 and TRBJ1-4, with 8 bases aligning to TRBD1. J gave up 5 bases and V 8 bases, and 10 bases lay outside the gene matches. The CDR3 has 15 amino acids. Per germline, CDR1 ENHRY and CDR2 SYGVKD.

This chain uses TRBV7-2 with TRBJ1-5; 7 bases fit TRBD1. The CDR3 has 14 amino acids. Germline CDR1 reads SGHTA; CDR2 reads FQGNSA. V shed 3 bases, J shed 5 bases, and the junction held 4 bases outside the gene matches. This CDR3 reads CASSFGGGYQPQHF. The CDR3 DNA follows: TGTGCCAGCAGCTTTGGAGGGGGCTATCAGCCCCAGCATTTT.

This chain connects TRBV6-5 to TRBJ2-7, with D perhaps matching TRBD1 (5 bases). The CDR3 is made up of 13 amino acids. Germline loops: CDR1 MNHEY, CDR2 SVGAGI. Deletions cut 0 bases from V and 6 bases from J, with 9 bases between. The CDR3 nucleotides are TGTGCCAGCAGTTACTCCACTCAGGGCGAGCAGTACTTC. It yields the protein CASSYSTQGEQYF.

The V and J genes are TRBV5-4 and TRBJ1-2, with TRBD1 identical over 10 bases. The CDR3 length is 15 residues. Germline V gene sequence: CDR1 SGHNT, CDR2 YYREEE (reference sequence). With 4 bases clipped from V and 1 base from J, the junction kept 4 bases outside the gene matches. The CDR3 DNA reads as TGTGCCAGCAGCCCAGGGACAGGGGTTAACTATGGCTACACCTTC. Translating gives CASSPGTGVNYGYTF.

The V call is TRBV19, the J call TRBJ1-1, with D unresolved. V was trimmed by 3 bases and J by 4 bases, leaving 18 bases between them. CDR1 and CDR2 (germline): LNHDA, SQIVND (reference sequence). CDR3 length: 16 amino acids. The CDR3 coding sequence is TGTGCCAGTAGTATTGATGCCAGCCGACGAATCACTGAAGCTTTCTTT. Amino acid sequence: CASSIDASRRITEAFF.